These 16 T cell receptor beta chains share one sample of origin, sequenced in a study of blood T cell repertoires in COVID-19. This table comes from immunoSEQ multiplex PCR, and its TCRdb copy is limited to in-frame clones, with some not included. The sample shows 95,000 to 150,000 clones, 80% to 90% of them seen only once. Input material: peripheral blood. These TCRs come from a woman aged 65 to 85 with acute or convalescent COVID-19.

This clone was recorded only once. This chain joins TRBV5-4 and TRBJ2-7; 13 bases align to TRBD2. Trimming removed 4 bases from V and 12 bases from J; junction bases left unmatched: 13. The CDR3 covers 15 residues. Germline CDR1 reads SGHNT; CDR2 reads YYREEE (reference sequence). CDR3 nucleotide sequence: TGTGCCAGCAGCCTACGCCCCGGGACTAGCGGGGTGCTGTACTTC. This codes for CASSLRPGTSGVLYF.

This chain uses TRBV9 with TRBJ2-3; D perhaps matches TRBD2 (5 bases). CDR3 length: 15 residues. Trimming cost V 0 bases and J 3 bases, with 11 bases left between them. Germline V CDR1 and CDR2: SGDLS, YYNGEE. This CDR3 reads CASSVAPRTTDTQYF. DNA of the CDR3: TGTGCCAGCAGCGTAGCCCCCCGGACTACAGATACGCAGTATTTT. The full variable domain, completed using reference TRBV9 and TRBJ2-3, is DSGVTQTPKHLITATGQRVTLRCSPRSGDLSVYWYQQSLDQGLQFLIQYYNGEERAKGNILERFSAQQFPDLHSELNLSSLELGDSALYFCASSVAPRTTDTQYFGPGTRLTVL.

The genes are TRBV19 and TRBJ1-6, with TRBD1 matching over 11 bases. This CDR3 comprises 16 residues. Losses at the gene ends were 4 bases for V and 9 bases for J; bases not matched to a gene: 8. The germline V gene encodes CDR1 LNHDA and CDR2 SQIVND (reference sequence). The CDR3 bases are TGTGCCAGTAGTACGACCGGACAGGGGGCAAGTTCACCCCTCCACTTT. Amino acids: CASSTTGQGASSPLHF.

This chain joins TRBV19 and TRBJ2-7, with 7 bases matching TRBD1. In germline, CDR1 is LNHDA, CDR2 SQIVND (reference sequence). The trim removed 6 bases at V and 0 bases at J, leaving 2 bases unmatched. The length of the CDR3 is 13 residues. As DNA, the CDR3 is TGTGCCAGTAGGGCAGGGGGCTCCTACGAGCAGTACTTC. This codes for CASRAGGSYEQYF. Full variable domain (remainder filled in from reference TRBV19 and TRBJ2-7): DGGITQSPKYLFRKEGQNVTLSCEQNLNHDAMYWYRQDPGQGLRLIYYSQIVNDFQKGDIAEGYSVSREKKESFPLTVTSAQKNPTAFYLCASRAGGSYEQYFGPGTRLTVT.

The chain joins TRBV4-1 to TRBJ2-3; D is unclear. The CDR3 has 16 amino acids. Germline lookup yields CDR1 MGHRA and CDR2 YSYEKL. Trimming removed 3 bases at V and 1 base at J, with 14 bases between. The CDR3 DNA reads TGCGCCAGCAGCCACTCGAGCCCACGGGGCACAGATACGCAGTATTTT. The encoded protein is CASSHSSPRGTDTQYF.

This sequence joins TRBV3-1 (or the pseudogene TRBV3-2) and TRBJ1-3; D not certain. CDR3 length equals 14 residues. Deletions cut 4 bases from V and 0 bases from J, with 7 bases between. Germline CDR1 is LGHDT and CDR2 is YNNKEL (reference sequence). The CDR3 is CASSPSRSGNTIYF. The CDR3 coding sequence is TGTGCCAGCAGCCCGTCCCGCTCTGGAAACACCATATATTTT.

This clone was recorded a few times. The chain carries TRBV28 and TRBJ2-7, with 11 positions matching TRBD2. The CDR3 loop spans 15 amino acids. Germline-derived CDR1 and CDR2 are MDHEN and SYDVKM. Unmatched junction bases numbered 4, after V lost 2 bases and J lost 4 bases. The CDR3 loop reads CASSLLAGGLYEQYF. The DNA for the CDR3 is TGTGCCAGCAGTTTACTAGCGGGGGGCCTTTACGAGCAGTACTTC. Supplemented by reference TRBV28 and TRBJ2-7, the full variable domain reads DVKVTQSSRYLVKRTGEKVFLECVQDMDHENMFWYRQDPGLGLRLIYFSYDVKMKEKGDIPEGYSVSREKKERFSLILESASTNQTSMYLCASSLLAGGLYEQYFGPGTRLTVT.

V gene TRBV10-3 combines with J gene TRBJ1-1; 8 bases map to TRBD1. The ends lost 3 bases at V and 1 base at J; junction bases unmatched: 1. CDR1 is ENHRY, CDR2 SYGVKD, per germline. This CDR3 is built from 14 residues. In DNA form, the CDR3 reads TGTGCCATCAGTGAAGGACAGGGGAACACTGAAGCTTTCTTT. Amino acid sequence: CAISEGQGNTEAFF.

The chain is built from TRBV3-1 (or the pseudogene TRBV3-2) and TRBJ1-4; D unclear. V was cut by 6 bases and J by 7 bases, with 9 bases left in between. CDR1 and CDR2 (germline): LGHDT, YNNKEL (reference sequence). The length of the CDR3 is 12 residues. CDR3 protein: CASSPSSEKLFF. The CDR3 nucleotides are TGTGCCAGCAGTCCTTCCTCTGAAAAACTGTTTTTT.

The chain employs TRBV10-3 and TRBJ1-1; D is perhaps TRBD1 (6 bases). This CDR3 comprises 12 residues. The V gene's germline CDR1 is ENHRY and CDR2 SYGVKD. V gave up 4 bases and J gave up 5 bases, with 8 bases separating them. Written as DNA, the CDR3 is TGTGCCATCAGTGGTCAGGGGACTGAAGCTTTCTTT. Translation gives CAISGQGTEAFF.

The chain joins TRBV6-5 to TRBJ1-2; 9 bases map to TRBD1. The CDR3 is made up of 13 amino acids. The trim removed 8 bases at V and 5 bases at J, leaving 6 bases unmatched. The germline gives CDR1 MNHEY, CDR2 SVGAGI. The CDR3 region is CASRDRDPYGYTF. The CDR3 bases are TGTGCCAGCCGGGACAGGGATCCATATGGCTACACCTTC.

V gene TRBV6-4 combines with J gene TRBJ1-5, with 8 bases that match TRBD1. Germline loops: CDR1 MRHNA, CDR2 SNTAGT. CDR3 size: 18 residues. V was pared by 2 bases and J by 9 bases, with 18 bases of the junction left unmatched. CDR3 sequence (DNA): TGTGCCAGCAGTGACCCTCCCATCCAGGGACAGGAATCAGCGCCCCAGCATTTT. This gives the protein CASSDPPIQGQESAPQHF.

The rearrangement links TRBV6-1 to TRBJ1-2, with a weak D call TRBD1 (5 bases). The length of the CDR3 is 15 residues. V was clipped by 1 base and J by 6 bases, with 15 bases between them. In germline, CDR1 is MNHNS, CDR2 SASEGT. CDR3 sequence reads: CASSEGLLGQDGYTF. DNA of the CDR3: TGTGCCAGCAGTGAAGGGCTGCTGGGGCAGGATGGCTACACCTTC.

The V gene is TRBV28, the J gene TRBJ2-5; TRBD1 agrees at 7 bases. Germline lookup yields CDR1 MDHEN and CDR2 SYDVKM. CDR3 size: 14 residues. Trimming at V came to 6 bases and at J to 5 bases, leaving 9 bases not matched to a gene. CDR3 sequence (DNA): TGTGCCAGCAGGATCCAGGGGGTTCGGGAGACCCAGTACTTC. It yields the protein CASRIQGVRETQYF.

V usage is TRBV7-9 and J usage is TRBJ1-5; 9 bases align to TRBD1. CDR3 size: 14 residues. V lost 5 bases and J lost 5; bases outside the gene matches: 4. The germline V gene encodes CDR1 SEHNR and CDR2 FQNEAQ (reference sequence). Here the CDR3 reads CASSRTGGDQPQHF. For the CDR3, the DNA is TGTGCCAGCAGCCGAACAGGGGGCGATCAGCCCCAGCATTTT.

CDR3 sequence (DNA): TGTGCCAGCATGGGGGGGAACACCGGGGAGCTGTTTTTT. It specifies CASMGGNTGELFF. The J gene is TRBJ2-2, the V gene TRBV28, with D perhaps matching TRBD2 (6 bases). CDR3 length: 13 amino acids. The V gene's germline CDR1 is MDHEN and CDR2 SYDVKM. Trimming removed 7 bases from V and 1 base from J, with 7 bases in between.